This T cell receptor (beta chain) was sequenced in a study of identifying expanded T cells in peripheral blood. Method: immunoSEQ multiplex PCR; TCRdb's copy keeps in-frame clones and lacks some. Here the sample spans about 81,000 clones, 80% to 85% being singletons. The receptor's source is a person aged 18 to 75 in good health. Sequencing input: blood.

CDR3 sequence reads: CASSLNRLSGANVLTF. In DNA, the CDR3 is TGTGCCAGCAGTTTGAACAGACTCTCTGGGGCCAACGTCCTGACTTTC. The chain has TRBV28 and TRBJ2-6; D gene unclear. The CDR3 is 16 residues long. V lost 3 bases, J lost 0 bases, and 9 bases lay in between. CDR1 and CDR2 from the germline V gene are MDHEN and SYDVKM.